This is a list of T cell receptor beta chains from one sample in a study of T-cell reconstitution after alpha-beta-depleted transplantation in children. TCRdb passed the PCR reads through MiXCR, listing each CDR3 protein once. The data contain about 600,000 distinct CDR3 sequences, more than 20% of them singletons. The starting material was PBMCs, mostly from graft donor cells, obtained 360 days after TCRalphabeta/CD19-depleted stem cell transplant. All receptors come from a boy younger than two who had a stem cell transplant for acute myeloid leukemia, so the T cells may come from the graft donor. Each CDR3 is given with its conserved first and last residue. D genes are given only for firm matches. Clone size is stated in some rows and not others, as once, few, many or a class when expanded.

D: .; V: TRBV7-9; size: few; J: TRBJ2-3; CDR3: CASSPSGQPDTQYF; DNA: TGTGCCAGCAGCCCTTCTGGACAACCAGATACGCAGTATTTT
D: .; V: TRBV10-1; size: many; J: TRBJ2-2; CDR3: CASSPSPGAGELFF; DNA: TGCGCCAGCAGCCCTTCCCCGGGGGCCGGGGAGCTGTTTTTT
D: .; V: TRBV4-1; size: many; J: TRBJ1-2; CDR3: CASSRAPGIYGYTF; DNA: TGCGCCAGCAGCCGGGCGCCAGGGATCTATGGCTACACCTTC
D: .; V: TRBV11-3; size: .; J: TRBJ2-2; CDR3: CASSERQAGELFF; DNA: TGTGCCAGCAGCGAAAGACAGGCCGGGGAGCTGTTTTTT
D: .; V: TRBV12-3/TRBV12-4; size: .; J: TRBJ2-1; CDR3: CASRIRGEINNEQFF; DNA: TGTGCCAGCAGGATAAGGGGGGAAATTAACAATGAGCAGTTCTTC
D: .; V: TRBV20-1; size: .; J: TRBJ2-5; CDR3: CSARDWGNSWETQYF; DNA: TGCAGTGCTAGAGATTGGGGAAATTCATGGGAGACCCAGTACTTC
D: TRBD1; V: TRBV5-1; size: many; J: TRBJ2-1; CDR3: CASSNRTGMDEQFF; DNA: TGCGCCAGCAGCAACAGGACAGGTATGGATGAGCAGTTCTTC
D: TRBD2; V: TRBV20-1; size: few; J: TRBJ2-3; CDR3: CSASKTSGHRDTQYF; DNA: TGCAGTGCTAGCAAGACTAGCGGGCATAGGGATACGCAGTATTTT
D: .; V: TRBV10-3; size: .; J: TRBJ2-1; CDR3: CAISLEVGGAGYNEQFF; DNA: TGTGCCATCAGCCTTGAGGTGGGGGGGGCCGGCTACAATGAGCAGTTCTTC
D: .; V: TRBV4-3; size: .; J: TRBJ1-2; CDR3: CASSQDLAPYGYTF; DNA: TGCGCCAGCAGCCAAGATTTAGCTCCCTATGGCTACACCTTC
D: .; V: TRBV11-2; size: .; J: TRBJ2-5; CDR3: CASSYTMVMYQETQYF; DNA: TGTGCCAGCTCCTACACGATGGTGATGTACCAAGAGACCCAGTACTTC
D: .; V: TRBV5-6; size: many; J: TRBJ2-3; CDR3: CASSGAASVFTDTQYF; DNA: TGTGCCAGCAGCGGTGCGGCTAGCGTGTTCACAGATACGCAGTATTTT
D: .; V: TRBV27; size: many; J: TRBJ2-2; CDR3: CASRGGGPTGELFF; DNA: TGTGCCAGCAGAGGCGGGGGCCCCACCGGGGAGCTGTTTTTT
D: TRBD1; V: TRBV11-3; size: .; J: TRBJ1-1; CDR3: CASSVPGGMDTEAFF; DNA: TGTGCCAGCAGCGTTCCAGGGGGCATGGACACTGAAGCTTTCTTT
D: .; V: TRBV29-1; size: many; J: TRBJ2-3; CDR3: CSVMWSSSTDTQYF; DNA: TGCAGCGTTATGTGGTCCTCCAGCACAGATACGCAGTATTTT
D: .; V: TRBV4-2; size: few; J: TRBJ1-5; CDR3: CASSQDANQPQHF; DNA: TGTGCCAGCAGCCAAGATGCAAATCAGCCCCAGCATTTT
D: .; V: TRBV24-1; size: .; J: TRBJ2-5; CDR3: CATSSDPRGSETQYF; DNA: TGTGCCACCAGTTCTGACCCCAGGGGAAGCGAGACCCAGTACTTC
D: .; V: TRBV11-1; size: few; J: TRBJ2-2; CDR3: CASSFFTGELFF; DNA: TGTGCCAGCAGCTTTTTTACCGGGGAGCTGTTTTTT
D: .; V: TRBV28; size: few; J: TRBJ2-3; CDR3: CASSFSGAGTDTQYF; DNA: TGTGCCAGCAGTTTTTCCGGGGCAGGGACAGATACGCAGTATTTT
D: TRBD2; V: TRBV12-3/TRBV12-4; size: .; J: TRBJ2-1; CDR3: CASSLESGGAASEQFF; DNA: TGTGCCAGCAGCTTAGAAAGCGGGGGGGCCGCTAGTGAGCAGTTCTTC
D: TRBD2; V: TRBV5-5; size: .; J: TRBJ2-1; CDR3: CASKRVAGGRRTTDEQFF; DNA: TGTGCCAGCAAAAGGGTAGCGGGGGGAAGACGGACGACCGATGAGCAGTTCTTC
D: .; V: TRBV3-1; size: few; J: TRBJ2-5; CDR3: CASSHPHPIEETQYF; DNA: TGTGCCAGCAGCCACCCCCACCCGATCGAAGAGACCCAGTACTTC
D: .; V: TRBV5-1; size: .; J: TRBJ2-2; CDR3: CASSFTLTNTGELFF; DNA: TGCGCCAGCAGCTTTACACTGACGAACACCGGGGAGCTGTTTTTT
D: .; V: TRBV12-3/TRBV12-4; size: once; J: TRBJ2-3; CDR3: CASSSSDGVDADTQYF; DNA: TGTGCCAGCAGTTCCTCGGACGGGGTCGACGCAGATACGCAGTATTTT
D: TRBD2; V: TRBV20-1; size: few; J: TRBJ2-1; CDR3: CSALGLAHNEQFF; DNA: TGCAGTGCCCTGGGACTAGCCCACAATGAGCAGTTCTTC
D: TRBD2; V: TRBV7-2; size: many; J: TRBJ2-2; CDR3: CASSQPGLVENTGELFF; DNA: TGTGCCAGCAGCCAGCCGGGACTAGTTGAGAACACCGGGGAGCTGTTTTTT
D: TRBD2; V: TRBV12-3/TRBV12-4; size: few; J: TRBJ2-2; CDR3: CASSLGLAGVLNTGELFF; DNA: TGTGCCAGCAGTCTTGGACTAGCGGGGGTATTGAACACCGGGGAGCTGTTTTTT
D: .; V: TRBV15; size: few; J: TRBJ2-1; CDR3: CATSSLSSYNEQFF; DNA: TGTGCCACCAGCAGCCTTAGCTCCTACAATGAGCAGTTCTTC
D: TRBD1; V: TRBV2; size: .; J: TRBJ2-7; CDR3: CASSPGLIQGLVRYEQYF; DNA: TGTGCCAGCAGCCCCGGGCTGATACAGGGGCTTGTCCGCTACGAGCAGTACTTC
D: .; V: TRBV5-1; size: few; J: TRBJ2-5; CDR3: CASSLGGPGTQYF; DNA: TGCGCCAGCAGCTTGGGAGGGCCTGGGACCCAGTACTTC
D: .; V: TRBV6-5; size: .; J: TRBJ2-7; CDR3: CASSYSTLSSYEQYF; DNA: TGTGCCAGCAGTTACTCTACCTTGAGCTCCTACGAGCAGTACTTC
D: .; V: TRBV7-9; size: many; J: TRBJ2-7; CDR3: CASSLEGGSYEQYF; DNA: TGTGCCAGCAGCTTAGAAGGGGGCTCCTACGAGCAGTACTTC
D: .; V: TRBV29-1; size: few; J: TRBJ2-3; CDR3: CSGKVGAPDTQYF; DNA: TGCAGCGGCAAGGTGGGAGCTCCAGATACGCAGTATTTT
D: .; V: TRBV7-2; size: many; J: TRBJ2-7; CDR3: CASRRSSGSYEQYF; DNA: TGTGCCAGCAGGCGATCCAGCGGATCCTACGAGCAGTACTTC
D: .; V: TRBV5-6; size: .; J: TRBJ2-5; CDR3: CASSVGLYQETQYF; DNA: TGTGCCAGCAGCGTGGGCTTATATCAAGAGACCCAGTACTTC
D: .; V: TRBV9; size: many; J: TRBJ2-4; CDR3: CASSVQATAKNIQYF; DNA: TGTGCCAGCAGCGTACAAGCGACAGCCAAAAACATTCAGTACTTC
D: .; V: TRBV29-1; size: .; J: TRBJ2-1; CDR3: CSVDGTQVSYNEQFF; DNA: TGCAGCGTTGATGGGACGCAGGTTTCCTACAATGAGCAGTTCTTC
D: TRBD1; V: TRBV9; size: many; J: TRBJ2-7; CDR3: CASSPTGAIHEQYF; DNA: TGTGCCAGCAGTCCTACAGGGGCCATCCACGAGCAGTACTTC
D: .; V: TRBV7-2; size: .; J: TRBJ2-3; CDR3: CASSGTRVDTQYF; DNA: TGTGCCAGCAGCGGTACCAGGGTGGATACGCAGTATTTT
D: .; V: TRBV6-5; size: .; J: TRBJ2-5; CDR3: CASSYSGGKETQYF; DNA: TGTGCCAGCAGTTACTCTGGGGGAAAGGAGACCCAGTACTTC
D: TRBD2; V: TRBV7-6; size: few; J: TRBJ2-3; CDR3: CASSQTGTSAQYF; DNA: TGTGCCAGCAGCCAGACAGGGACTAGCGCGCAGTATTTT
D: .; V: TRBV12-3/TRBV12-4; size: many; J: TRBJ2-1; CDR3: CASRQQGYNEQFF; DNA: TGTGCCAGCAGGCAGCAGGGGTACAATGAGCAGTTCTTC
D: .; V: TRBV30; size: .; J: TRBJ2-5; CDR3: CAWSVDLKETQYF; DNA: TGTGCCTGGAGTGTCGACTTAAAAGAGACCCAGTACTTC
D: .; V: TRBV7-7; size: many; J: TRBJ2-3; CDR3: CASSPSGVGTDTQYF; DNA: TGTGCCAGCAGCCCGTCAGGGGTAGGAACAGATACGCAGTATTTT
D: .; V: TRBV20-1; size: few; J: TRBJ2-7; CDR3: CSARVRGAGEQYF; DNA: TGCAGTGCTAGAGTCAGGGGGGCCGGGGAGCAGTACTTC
D: .; V: TRBV20-1; size: .; J: TRBJ1-4; CDR3: CSAREGRGNEKLFF; DNA: TGCAGTGCTAGAGAGGGGCGAGGTAATGAAAAACTGTTTTTT
D: .; V: TRBV23-1; size: few; J: TRBJ2-3; CDR3: CASSRGRGTDTQYF; DNA: TGCGCCAGCAGTCGGGGCAGGGGCACAGATACGCAGTATTTT
D: TRBD1; V: TRBV12-3/TRBV12-4; size: few; J: TRBJ2-1; CDR3: CASSWGTARGNEQFF; DNA: TGTGCCAGCAGTTGGGGGACAGCCAGAGGCAATGAGCAGTTCTTC
D: .; V: TRBV4-3; size: .; J: TRBJ2-3; CDR3: CASSQEAGASTDTQYF; DNA: TGCGCCAGCAGCCAAGAGGCCGGGGCCAGCACAGATACGCAGTATTTT
D: .; V: TRBV25-1; size: many; J: TRBJ1-1; CDR3: CASQQGSNTEAFF; DNA: TGTGCCAGTCAACAGGGTTCGAACACTGAAGCTTTCTTT
D: .; V: TRBV29-1; size: .; J: TRBJ2-5; CDR3: CSVRTSFETQYF; DNA: TGCAGCGTGCGAACTAGTTTCGAGACCCAGTACTTC
D: TRBD2; V: TRBV6-2/TRBV6-3; size: .; J: TRBJ2-1; CDR3: CASSSRGLAGNEQFF; DNA: TGTGCCAGCAGTTCCCGTGGACTAGCTGGGAATGAGCAGTTCTTC